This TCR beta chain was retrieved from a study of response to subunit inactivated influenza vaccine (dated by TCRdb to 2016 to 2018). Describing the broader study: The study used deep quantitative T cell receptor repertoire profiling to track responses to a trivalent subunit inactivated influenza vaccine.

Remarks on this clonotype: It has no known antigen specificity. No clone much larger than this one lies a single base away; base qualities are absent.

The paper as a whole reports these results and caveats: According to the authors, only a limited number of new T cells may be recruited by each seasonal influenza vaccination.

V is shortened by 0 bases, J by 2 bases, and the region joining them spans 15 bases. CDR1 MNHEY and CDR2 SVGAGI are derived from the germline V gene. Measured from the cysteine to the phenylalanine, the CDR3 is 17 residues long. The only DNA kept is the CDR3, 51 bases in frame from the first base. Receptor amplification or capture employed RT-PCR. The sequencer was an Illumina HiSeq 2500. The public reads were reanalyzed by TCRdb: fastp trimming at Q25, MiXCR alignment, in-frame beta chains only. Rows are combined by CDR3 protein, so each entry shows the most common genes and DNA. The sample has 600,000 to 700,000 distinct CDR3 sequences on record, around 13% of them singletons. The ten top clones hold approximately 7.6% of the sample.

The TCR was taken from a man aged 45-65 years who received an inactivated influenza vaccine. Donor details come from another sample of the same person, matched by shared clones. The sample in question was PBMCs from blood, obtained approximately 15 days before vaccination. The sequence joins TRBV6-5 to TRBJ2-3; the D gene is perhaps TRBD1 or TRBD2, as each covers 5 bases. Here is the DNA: TGTGCCAGCAGTTACTCGGAGGTGGGGACGATCACAGATACGCAGTATTTT. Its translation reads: CASSYSEVGTITDTQYF.